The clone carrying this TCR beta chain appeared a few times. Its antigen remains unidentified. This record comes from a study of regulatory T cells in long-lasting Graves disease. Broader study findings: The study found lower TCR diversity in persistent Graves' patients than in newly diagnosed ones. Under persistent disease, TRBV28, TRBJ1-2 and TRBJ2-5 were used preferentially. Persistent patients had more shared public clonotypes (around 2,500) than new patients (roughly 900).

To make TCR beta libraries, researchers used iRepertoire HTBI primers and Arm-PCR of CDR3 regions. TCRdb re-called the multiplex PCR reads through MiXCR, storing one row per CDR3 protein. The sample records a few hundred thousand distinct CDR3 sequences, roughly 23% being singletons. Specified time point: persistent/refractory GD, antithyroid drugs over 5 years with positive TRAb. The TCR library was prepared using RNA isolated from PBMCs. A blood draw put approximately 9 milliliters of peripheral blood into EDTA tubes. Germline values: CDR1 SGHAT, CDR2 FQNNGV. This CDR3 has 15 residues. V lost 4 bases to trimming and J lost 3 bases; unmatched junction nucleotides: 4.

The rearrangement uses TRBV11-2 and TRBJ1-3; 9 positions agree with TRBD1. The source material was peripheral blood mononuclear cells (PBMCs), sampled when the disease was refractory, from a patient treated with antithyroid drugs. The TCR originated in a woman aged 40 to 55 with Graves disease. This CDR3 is CASSSTGGGGNTIYF. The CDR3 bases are TGTGCCAGCAGCTCAACAGGGGGCGGTGGAAACACCATATATTTT.